Reported below is one TCR beta chain. Its matching antigen is unknown. 60 Vbeta and 13 Jbeta primers were used in PCR. In the authors' workflow: An analysis performed later counted around 86 million unique TCR beta chains (roughly 11 million of them shared). TCRdb's copy holds only in-frame clones and misses some; the assay was immunoSEQ multiplex PCR. V, J and clone size reflect that table, while D and trimming were determined from the DNA. Counted here are about 79,000 clones, more than 65% occurring once; the ten biggest clones make up almost 8.5%. This sample is part of a study of cytomegalovirus exposure and HLA in healthy donors. Findings of the study overall: Earlier analysis yielded a pattern in which most TCR beta V segments were productive about 87% or about 30% of the time.

CDR1 is SEHNR and CDR2 is FQNEAQ in the germline V gene (reference sequence). With 6 bases clipped from V and 5 bases from J, the junction kept 5 bases outside the gene matches. The CDR3 totals 13 residues. Sequencing input: PBMCs. This clonotype originated in a man between 60 and 75 years old in good health and CMV-seronegative. The rearrangement uses TRBV7-9 and TRBJ2-5, with 8 bases that match TRBD2. CDR3 loop: CASSYPGGETQYF. In DNA form, the CDR3 reads TGTGCCAGCAGTTACCCGGGGGGGGAGACCCAGTACTTC. The complete variable domain, with remaining parts taken from reference TRBV7-9 and TRBJ2-5, reads DTGVSQNPRHKITKRGQNVTFRCDPISEHNRLYWYRQTLGQGPEFLTYFQNEAQLEKSRLLSDRFSAERPKGSFSTLEIQRTEQGDSAMYLCASSYPGGETQYFGPGTRLLVL.